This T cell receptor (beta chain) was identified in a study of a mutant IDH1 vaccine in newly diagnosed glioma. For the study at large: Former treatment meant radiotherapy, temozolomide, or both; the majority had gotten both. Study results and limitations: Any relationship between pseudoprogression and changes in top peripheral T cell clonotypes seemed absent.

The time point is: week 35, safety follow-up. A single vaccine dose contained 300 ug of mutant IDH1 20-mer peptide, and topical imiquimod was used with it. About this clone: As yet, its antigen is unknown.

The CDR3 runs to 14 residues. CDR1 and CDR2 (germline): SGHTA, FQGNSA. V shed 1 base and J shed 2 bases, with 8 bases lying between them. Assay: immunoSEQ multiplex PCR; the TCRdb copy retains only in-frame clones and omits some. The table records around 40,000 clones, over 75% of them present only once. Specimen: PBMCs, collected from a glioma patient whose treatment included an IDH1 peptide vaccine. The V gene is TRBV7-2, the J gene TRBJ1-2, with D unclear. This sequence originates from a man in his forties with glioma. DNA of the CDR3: TGTGCCAGCAGCTTAGGCCTGGGAAACTATGGCTACACCTTC. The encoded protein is CASSLGLGNYGYTF.